This entry concerns a single TCR beta chain. Its target is unknown. The sample comes from a study of cytomegalovirus exposure and HLA in healthy donors. For the study at large: The roughly 110 validation repertoires used the same platform as the roughly 700 first-cohort repertoires (as reported by a later analysis). Broader study findings: Overall, roughly 150 TCR beta chains were annotated as cytomegalovirus-associated.

Sequencing used immunoSEQ multiplex PCR; TCRdb keeps in-frame clones, though not all of them. The data show tens of thousands of clones, with roughly nine tenths seen just once and more than 1% held by the top ten. The CDR3 covers 14 residues. Per the germline V gene, CDR1 is MGHDK and CDR2 is SYGVNS. V shed 6 bases and J 10 bases; nucleotides not matched to a gene: 8. Sequenced sample: PBMCs. The source is a woman aged 18-29 years in good health and CMV-seronegative. The rearrangement uses TRBV25-1 and TRBJ1-6, with TRBD1 identical over 8 bases. The CDR3 sequence: CASRGTGGVSPLHF. CDR3 sequence (DNA): TGTGCCAGCAGAGGGACAGGAGGGGTATCACCCCTCCACTTT. The complete variable domain, with remaining parts taken from reference TRBV25-1 and TRBJ1-6, reads EADIYQTPRYLVIGTGKKITLECSQTMGHDKMYWYQQDPGMELHLIHYSYGVNSTEKGDLSSESTVSRIRTEHFPLTLESARPSHTSQYLCASRGTGGVSPLHFGNGTRLTVT.